These T cell receptor beta chains were read from a single sample in a study of T cell repertoires in cytomegalovirus infection. Using its own MiXCR run on the reads, TCRdb lists one record per CDR3 protein. This repertoire shows approximately 300,000 distinct CDR3 sequences, roughly 25% found once; its top ten account for 10% to 15%. Their antigen targets remain unknown. Sequenced material: cultured PBMCs, taken from culture after CMV antigen stimulation. The origin of the receptors is a human donor in good health (CMV status not recorded). Some clones in this sample may be carry-over from other donors' samples. The conserved cysteine and the conserved F or W are not part of the CDR3 here. A D gene is named only where the DNA matches it firmly.

J gene: TRBJ2-7
D gene: TRBD2
V gene: TRBV7-2
CDR3 protein: ASSLLLAADEQY

J gene: TRBJ1-4
D gene: .
V gene: TRBV5-3
CDR3 protein: ASSLSDSKGGLF

J gene: TRBJ2-5
D gene: TRBD2
V gene: TRBV29-1
CDR3 protein: SVNGLAGGRETQY

J gene: TRBJ1-2
D gene: .
V gene: TRBV11-2
CDR3 protein: ASSVTPHYGYT

J gene: TRBJ1-1
D gene: TRBD1
V gene: TRBV7-4
CDR3 protein: ASRSRQGGTEAF

J gene: TRBJ1-5
D gene: .
V gene: TRBV7-2
CDR3 protein: ASSVNRVGNQPQH

J gene: TRBJ2-7
D gene: .
V gene: TRBV5-4
CDR3 protein: ASSLAAAGKNYEQY

J gene: TRBJ2-1
D gene: .
V gene: TRBV7-6
CDR3 protein: ASSLGNSEFGGNEQF

J gene: TRBJ2-1
D gene: .
V gene: TRBV12-5
CDR3 protein: ASGLPGPNEQF

J gene: TRBJ1-2
D gene: TRBD1
V gene: TRBV20-1
CDR3 protein: SARVVSQGQGFGYT

J gene: TRBJ1-6
D gene: TRBD1
V gene: TRBV19
CDR3 protein: ASSIGTGPPLH

J gene: TRBJ2-1
D gene: TRBD2
V gene: TRBV7-4
CDR3 protein: ASSSTGLAGGSLRNEQF

J gene: TRBJ2-1
D gene: .
V gene: TRBV11-2
CDR3 protein: ASSWQGREQF

J gene: TRBJ1-2
D gene: .
V gene: TRBV6-1
CDR3 protein: ASSEVRRYGYT

J gene: TRBJ2-1
D gene: .
V gene: TRBV20-1
CDR3 protein: SAIYIATKSSYNEQF